In its sample, the clone carrying this T cell receptor beta chain was seen once. Its antigen remains unidentified. The table came from immunoSEQ multiplex PCR; TCRdb's copy has only in-frame clones and leaves some out. The table records about 99,000 clones, 85% to 95% of them present only once. Germline-derived CDR1 and CDR2 are SGHAT and FQNNGV. The CDR3 is made up of 11 amino acids. V was trimmed by 5 bases and J by 7 bases, leaving 8 bases between them. These data belong to a study of graft-versus-host responses after intestinal transplantation. Overall study context: Induction using anti-thymocyte globulin, followed by tacrolimus and steroids for approximately three years, was given to all recipients.

Broader study findings: Among recipient marrow samples, GvH clones were found; some appeared first in ileum or blood.

This receptor was taken from a human donor who was the organ donor for an intestinal transplant. Sequences were derived from unstimulated CD8+ T cells sorted from spleen or lymph node cells, sampled before transplant. The chain joins TRBV11-2 to TRBJ1-1, with no clear D. The CDR3 region is CASSNPGEAFF. The DNA for the CDR3 is TGTGCCAGCAGCAACCCGGGTGAAGCTTTCTTT.